One and the same sample provided the 27 T cell receptor beta chains below, sequenced in a study of T-cell reconstitution after alpha-beta-depleted transplantation in children. A library of TCRbeta sequences, prepared with unique molecular identifiers, was generated. TCRdb re-called the PCR reads with MiXCR, one entry per CDR3 protein. Among more than 200,000 distinct CDR3 sequences listed, approximately 17% were seen once. The input for sequencing was PBMCs, mostly from graft donor cells, taken 360 days after TCRalphabeta/CD19-depleted stem cell transplant. Receptors originate from a male patient aged 2 to 10 who had a stem cell transplant for acute lymphoblastic leukemia, so the T cells may come from the graft donor.

The chain is built from TRBV7-6 and TRBJ2-1; D gene uncertain. The CDR3 length is 14 residues. V lost 0 bases and J lost 6, with 9 bases in between. Germline V gene sequence: CDR1 SGHVS, CDR2 FNYEAQ. CDR3 nucleotide sequence: TGTGCCAGCAGCTTAGCGGAGTACAGCAATGAGCAGTTCTTC. It is translated as CASSLAEYSNEQFF.

This clonotype was observed a handful of times. J is TRBJ2-3 and V is TRBV12-3 or TRBV12-4; TRBD2 matches at 7 bases. CDR3 length: 12 residues. J was trimmed by 8 bases and V by 6 bases; bases with no gene match: 5. This CDR3 is CASRDLAVTQYF. DNA of the CDR3: TGTGCCAGCAGAGACCTAGCGGTTACGCAGTATTTT.

The J gene is TRBJ2-2, the V gene TRBV5-5; 10 bases map to TRBD2. V trimming: 2 bases; J trimming: 2 bases; junction bases outside the gene matches: 3. This CDR3 spans 16 amino acids. Germline V gene data show CDR1 as SGHKS and CDR2 as YYEKEE (reference sequence). CDR3 nucleotides: TGTGCCAGCAGCTTTACTAGCGGGGCAAACACCGGGGAGCTGTTTTTT. It translates to CASSFTSGANTGELFF.

About this clonotype: A junction boundary mismatches the germline segment, possibly from a read error. CDR3 DNA: TGCGCGAGCAGCCAGGGACAGGGTTCTGAAGCTTTCTTT. Protein: CASSQGQGSEAFF. The chain is built from TRBV4-3 and TRBJ1-1; 9 positions match TRBD1. The CDR3 length is 13 residues. Germline CDR1 and CDR2: LGHNA and YSLEER.

This clonotype was detected a few times. CDR3 protein: CASSFTGAGELFF. In DNA, the CDR3 is TGTGCCAGCAGCTTCACGGGAGCCGGGGAGCTGTTTTTT. This sequence joins TRBV7-6 and TRBJ2-2, with D maybe TRBD2 (6 bases). Trimming removed 3 bases from V and 6 bases from J, with 8 bases in between. CDR1 is SGHVS and CDR2 is FNYEAQ in the germline V gene. This CDR3 region has 13 residues.

This clonotype was picked up a small number of times. The V gene is TRBV10-1, the J gene TRBJ1-1, with 9 bases identical to TRBD1. This CDR3 has 15 amino acids. The germline V gene has CDR1 WNHNN and CDR2 SYGVQD (reference sequence). V lost 2 bases and J lost 5; bases outside the gene matches: 6. The CDR3 DNA sequence: TGCGCCAGCAGTGAGGAACGGGGACAGGGTACTGAAGCTTTCTTT. This translates into CASSEERGQGTEAFF.

This chain uses TRBV4-3 with TRBJ1-6, with D perhaps matching TRBD1 (6 bases). The V and J ends lost 1 base and 9 bases respectively, with 10 bases between them. Germline lookup yields CDR1 LGHNA and CDR2 YSLEER. The CDR3 extends over 14 amino acids. The CDR3 reads CASSQATGTSPLHF. CDR3 DNA: TGCGCCAGCAGCCAAGCGACAGGCACTTCACCCCTCCACTTT.

This clonotype was found a few times. V is TRBV6-5 and J is TRBJ1-3; 8 positions match TRBD1. The trim removed 0 bases at V and 3 bases at J, leaving 4 bases unmatched. The CDR3 runs 16 residues. Germline CDR1 MNHEY, CDR2 SVGAGI. CDR3 sequence (DNA): TGTGCCAGCAGTTACTCGACAGGGGCGGGTGGAAACACCATATATTTT. It codes for CASSYSTGAGGNTIYF.

The rearrangement links TRBV2 to TRBJ1-2; D is undetermined. The CDR3 totals 14 residues. Per the germline V gene, CDR1 is SNHLY and CDR2 is FYNNEI. Trimming removed 7 bases from V and 7 bases from J, with 19 bases in between. The CDR3 DNA follows: TGTGCCAGCACCCCCCCGGGGTTAGGGAGTGGCTACACCTTC. Translation: CASTPPGLGSGYTF.

This clonotype was seen ten or more times. The rearrangement joins TRBV12-3 or TRBV12-4 to TRBJ2-1, with D possibly being TRBD1 (5 bases). V was trimmed by 11 bases and J by 4 bases, leaving 9 bases between them. The CDR3 runs to 11 residues. The CDR3 is CASQGYNEQFF. CDR3 DNA sequence: TGTGCCTCCCAGGGATACAATGAGCAGTTCTTC.

This clonotype was detected only a few times. The V gene is TRBV4-2, the J gene TRBJ2-1; weak D call: TRBD2 (5 bases). The CDR3 runs to 17 residues. The V gene's germline CDR1 is LGHNA and CDR2 YNFKEQ. The ends were cut back, 3 bases at V and 0 bases at J, with 15 bases in the middle. The CDR3 region has the DNA TGTGCCAGCAGCCAGGAACTAGTTTCGAGCTCCTACAATGAGCAGTTCTTC. Protein: CASSQELVSSSYNEQFF.

This clonotype was counted between two and nine times. The J gene is TRBJ1-2, the V gene TRBV5-1; D is unclear. Between the trimmed V and J ends, which lost 0 bases and 1 base, there was a span of 13 bases. Looked up from germline, CDR1 is SGHRS and CDR2 is YFSETQ. This CDR3 contains 16 residues. CDR3 sequence reads: CASSLGLTRGNYGYTF. CDR3 DNA: TGCGCCAGCAGCTTGGGGCTGACGCGGGGTAACTATGGCTACACCTTC.

CDR3 sequence reads: CASSLAQGLAGTDTQYF. The CDR3 DNA sequence: TGTGCCAGCAGTTTAGCGCAGGGACTAGCGGGGACAGATACGCAGTATTTT. The chain combines TRBV12-3 or TRBV12-4 with TRBJ2-3, with 13 bases aligning to TRBD2. CDR3 length: 17 residues. Trimming cost V 0 bases and J 3 bases; bases outside gene matches: 3.

This clonotype was recorded many times. The V gene is TRBV29-1, the J gene TRBJ1-1, with 8 bases lining up with TRBD1. The CDR3 contains 13 residues. CDR1 and CDR2 from the germline V gene are SQVTM and ANQGSEA. V lost 7 bases to trimming and J lost 1 base; unmatched junction nucleotides: 5. The CDR3 spells CSGCDRGNTEAFF. CDR3 nucleotide sequence: TGCAGCGGTTGCGACAGGGGGAACACTGAAGCTTTCTTT.

The chain is built from TRBV5-1 and TRBJ2-7; D is undetermined. V gave up 4 bases and J gave up 2 bases, with 7 bases separating them. Germline V CDR1 and CDR2: SGHRS, YFSETQ. This CDR3 is 12 amino acids long. The CDR3 here is CASSKVPYEQYF. The CDR3 DNA is TGCGCCAGCAGCAAGGTCCCCTACGAGCAGTACTTC.

This clonotype has ten or more counts. J is TRBJ2-7 and V is TRBV6-1; D is ambiguous. The CDR3 contains 14 residues. CDR1 and CDR2 (germline): MNHNS, SASEGT. Deletions cut 1 base from V and 2 bases from J, with 9 bases between. CDR3 residues: CASSEVGVTYEQYF. The CDR3 region has the DNA TGTGCCAGCAGTGAAGTTGGGGTCACCTACGAGCAGTACTTC.

This clonotype was seen more than once but under ten times. This sequence joins TRBV20-1 and TRBJ2-7, with 7 bases identical to TRBD1. V was clipped by 6 bases and J by 7 bases; unmatched bases: 12. CDR1 and CDR2 from the germline V gene are DFQATT and SNEGSKA (reference sequence). The CDR3 runs 13 residues. CDR3 coding DNA: TGCAGTGCAAACCGACAGGGATCGTGGGAGCAGTACTTC. It translates to CSANRQGSWEQYF.

In its sample, this clonotype was seen many times. V usage is TRBV11-1 and J usage is TRBJ2-2; D remains ambiguous. This CDR3 comprises 14 residues. V lost 4 bases and J 1 base, leaving 7 bases between the germline ends. Germline assignment: CDR1 SGHAT and CDR2 FQDESV (reference sequence). The CDR3 DNA is TGTGCCAGCAGCTCGGCACGGAACACCGGGGAGCTGTTTTTT. It is translated as CASSSARNTGELFF.

The chain has TRBV3-1 and TRBJ1-3, with a tentative D call TRBD1 (5 bases). The germline gives CDR1 LGHDT, CDR2 YNNKEL (reference sequence). V shed 1 base and J shed 0 bases, with 7 bases lying between them. The CDR3 contains 15 residues. CDR3: CASSQAGFSGNTIYF. CDR3 nucleotides: TGTGCCAGCAGCCAAGCAGGGTTCTCTGGAAACACCATATATTTT.

CDR3 sequence: CASSPTPRVAGDMRNEQFF. CDR3 sequence (DNA): TGCGCCAGCAGCCCGACGCCGCGAGTAGCGGGGGATATGAGGAATGAGCAGTTCTTC. The J gene is TRBJ2-1, the V gene TRBV5-1, with TRBD2 identical over 9 bases. Losses at the gene ends were 4 bases for V and 7 bases for J; bases not matched to a gene: 21. The CDR3 is made up of 19 amino acids. Germline V gives CDR1 SGHRS, CDR2 YFSETQ.

The chain uses TRBV7-2 and TRBJ2-5, with TRBD2 matching 9 bases. Germline CDR1 SGHTA, CDR2 FQGNSA. V lost 5 bases and J lost 3; bases outside the gene matches: 4. The CDR3 is made up of 14 amino acids. The CDR3 is CASSPKRGEETQYF. DNA for the CDR3: TGTGCCAGCAGCCCCAAGCGGGGGGAAGAGACCCAGTACTTC.

A note on this clonotype: One junction end does not reproduce the germline sequence, and a read error may be involved. V usage is TRBV4-3 and J usage is TRBJ2-7; perhaps D is TRBD1 or TRBD2 (5 bases each). The CDR3 runs to 17 residues. CDR1 is LGHNA and CDR2 is YSLEER in the germline V gene. The CDR3 DNA follows: TGCGCCATCAGCCAATACGCCCATCAGGGAGTAGGGGACGAGCAGTACTTC. Translating it yields CAISQYAHQGVGDEQYF.

This clonotype turned up a few times. The gene calls are TRBV7-9 and TRBJ2-2; D possibly matches TRBD1 or TRBD2 (5 bases each). The CDR3 totals 16 residues. Germline loops: CDR1 SEHNR, CDR2 FQNEAQ (reference sequence). V was pared by 1 base and J by 4 bases, with 13 bases between. The CDR3 DNA follows: TGTGCCAGCAGCTTAGTCGGGGACGGCCCCACCGGGGAGCTGTTTTTT. Its protein is CASSLVGDGPTGELFF.

This clonotype was seen a few times. The chain employs TRBV12-3 or TRBV12-4 and TRBJ2-5, with 7 positions matching TRBD1. V gave up 3 bases and J gave up 1 base; unmatched junction bases: 5. The CDR3 sequence is 15 residues long. CDR3 coding DNA: TGTGCCAGCAGTTTCGCCGACAGGGCCCAAGAGACCCAGTACTTC. Amino acids: CASSFADRAQETQYF.

The chain joins TRBV6-5 to TRBJ2-2; 11 bases agree with TRBD1. This CDR3 has 17 amino acids. Trimming removed 0 bases from V and 5 bases from J; junction bases left unmatched: 5. CDR1 and CDR2 (germline): MNHEY, SVGAGI. DNA for the CDR3: TGTGCCAGCAGTTACTCTATCGGGACAGGGGGTACCGGGGAGCTGTTTTTT. Protein: CASSYSIGTGGTGELFF.

The V call is TRBV6-1, the J call TRBJ1-6, with D maybe TRBD1 (6 bases). This CDR3 is built from 16 residues. Germline CDR1 and CDR2: MNHNS and SASEGT. Trimming shortened V by 5 bases and J by 1 base, and 12 bases separated the two germline ends. The CDR3 sequence is CASSKSGVSYNSPLHF. The DNA for the CDR3 is TGTGCCAGCAGTAAATCAGGGGTTTCCTATAATTCACCCCTCCACTTT.

This chain connects TRBV5-4 to TRBJ2-1; the D gene is possibly TRBD2 (6 bases). There are 15 residues in the CDR3. V was cut by 4 bases and J by 1 base, with 12 bases left in between. The germline gives CDR1 SGHNT, CDR2 YYREEE (reference sequence). In DNA form, the CDR3 reads TGTGCCAGCAGCCCCGGGGGACCTTCCTACAATGAGCAGTTCTTC. As protein: CASSPGGPSYNEQFF.